The 24 T cell receptor beta chains below were found in one sample sequenced in a study of shared clonotypes between healthy human individuals. The assay was immunoSEQ multiplex PCR, and TCRdb's table has in-frame clones only and misses some. The sample shows hundreds of thousands of clones, around 95% of them seen only once. In the naive CD8 group, cells lacked CD45RO and were positively selected for CCR7, so terminally differentiated effector memory CD45RA+ cells were left out. Material: naive CD8+ T cells sorted from blood. These receptors all stem from a woman aged 30 to 39 in good health.

This clone was seen a single time. The genes are TRBV7-8 and TRBJ1-1, with TRBD1 as a possible D gene (6 bases). Germline CDR1 and CDR2: SGHVS and FQNEAQ. This CDR3 region has 16 residues. Deletions cut 4 bases from V and 5 bases from J, with 20 bases between. CDR3: CASSSEGGDAGTEAFF. CDR3 DNA: TGTGCCAGCAGCTCCGAGGGGGGCGATGCCGGGACTGAAGCTTTCTTT.

The rearrangement joins TRBV27 to TRBJ2-1, with a tentative D call TRBD2 (5 bases). The CDR3 consists of 14 residues. Germline V CDR1 and CDR2: MNHEY, SMNVEV (reference sequence). V gave up 5 bases and J gave up 0 bases, with 8 bases separating them. CDR3 DNA: TGTGCCAGCAGTAGCGGTGCCTCCTACAATGAGCAGTTCTTC. This gives the protein CASSSGASYNEQFF.

The sample holds one count of this clone. V usage is TRBV11-2 and J usage is TRBJ2-7; 7 bases line up with TRBD2. This CDR3 contains 17 residues. V gave up 1 base and J gave up 1 base; unmatched junction bases: 10. Germline V gene lookup returns CDR1 SGHAT and CDR2 FQNNGV. CDR3 in DNA: TGTGCCAGCAGCTTAGTAGGCTATAGCGGGTATTCCTACGAGCAGTACTTC. Its protein is CASSLVGYSGYSYEQYF.

The J gene is TRBJ1-1, the V gene TRBV28; 7 bases line up with TRBD1. After removal of 5 bases from V and 2 bases from J, the junction contained 14 bases not matched to a gene. CDR1 MDHEN and CDR2 SYDVKM come from the germline V gene. The CDR3 is 17 amino acids. CDR3: CASSAAGTDYFNTEAFF. The DNA for the CDR3 is TGTGCCAGCAGTGCCGCCGGGACAGACTACTTTAACACTGAAGCTTTCTTT.

The chain uses TRBV13 and TRBJ1-5; D is undetermined. V was pared by 3 bases and J by 6 bases, with 12 bases between. Germline assignment: CDR1 PRHDT and CDR2 FYEKMQ (reference sequence). CDR3 length equals 14 residues. As DNA, the CDR3 is TGTGCCAGCAGCTTGTGGGGTTCGAGTCAGCCCCAGCATTTT. It encodes CASSLWGSSQPQHF.

The chain is built from TRBV28 and TRBJ2-7; D is perhaps TRBD1 (5 bases). Germline V gene sequence: CDR1 MDHEN, CDR2 SYDVKM. V lost 4 bases to trimming and J lost 0 bases, with 16 bases between them. The CDR3 is 16 amino acids. CDR3 protein: CASSSPREEVSYEQYF. The CDR3 DNA reads TGTGCCAGCAGTTCCCCCAGGGAAGAGGTCTCCTACGAGCAGTACTTC. The variable domain in full, completed from reference TRBV28 and TRBJ2-7, reads DVKVTQSSRYLVKRTGEKVFLECVQDMDHENMFWYRQDPGLGLRLIYFSYDVKMKEKGDIPEGYSVSREKKERFSLILESASTNQTSMYLCASSSPREEVSYEQYFGPGTRLTVT.

The chain combines TRBV6-1 with TRBJ1-3; 10 bases match TRBD1. Trimming removed 6 bases from V and 6 bases from J; junction bases left unmatched: 8. The length of the CDR3 is 15 residues. Germline lookup yields CDR1 MNHNS and CDR2 SASEGT. CDR3 coding DNA: TGTGCCAGCAGGCCCGGGACAGGGGTTACAAACACCATATATTTT. It yields the protein CASRPGTGVTNTIYF.

The chain carries TRBV28 and TRBJ1-4; D is ambiguous. Looked up from germline, CDR1 is MDHEN and CDR2 is SYDVKM. V dropped 6 bases and J dropped 8 bases, with 13 bases sitting between them. CDR3 length equals 13 residues. CDR3 sequence: CASSSKGWEKLFF. CDR3 nucleotides: TGTGCCAGCAGCAGCAAGGGTTGGGAAAAACTGTTTTTT.

The chain joins TRBV15 to TRBJ2-6, with D possibly called TRBD1 or TRBD2 (5 bases each). V lost 0 bases, J lost 1 base, and 13 bases lay in between. CDR1 is LNHNV and CDR2 is YYDKDF in the germline V gene (reference sequence). The CDR3 has 18 residues. The DNA of the CDR3 is TGTGCCACCAGCAGAGATGGGGGAGCTCTATCTGGGGCCAACGTCCTGACTTTC. Translating gives CATSRDGGALSGANVLTF. Supplemented by reference TRBV15 and TRBJ2-6, the full variable domain reads DAMVIQNPRYQVTQFGKPVTLSCSQTLNHNVMYWYQQKSSQAPKLLFHYYDKDFNNEADTPDNFQSRRPNTSFCFLDIRSPGLGDTAMYLCATSRDGGALSGANVLTFGAGSRLTVL.

This rearrangement joins TRBV19 to TRBJ2-7; 8 nucleotides align to TRBD1. Losses at the gene ends were 3 bases for V and 2 bases for J; bases not matched to a gene: 3. The CDR3 is 14 residues long. Per germline, CDR1 LNHDA and CDR2 SQIVND (reference sequence). The CDR3 loop is CASSIRTGTYEQYF. CDR3 DNA sequence: TGTGCCAGTAGTATCAGGACAGGGACCTACGAGCAGTACTTC.

This chain links TRBV5-6 with TRBJ1-2; D call uncertain. The V end was cut by 3 bases, the J end by 5 bases, with 5 bases between. The CDR3 is 11 amino acids. CDR1 SGHDT and CDR2 YYEEEE come from the germline V gene. CDR3 residues: CASSSEYGYTF. CDR3 nucleotides: TGTGCCAGCAGCTCAGAGTATGGCTACACCTTC. Complete variable domain (other parts from reference TRBV5-6 and TRBJ1-2): DAGVTQSPTHLIKTRGQQVTLRCSPKSGHDTVSWYQQALGQGPQFIFQYYEEEERQRGNFPDRFSGHQFPNYSSELNVNALLLGDSALYLCASSSEYGYTFGSGTRLTVV.

The count of this clone is one. CDR3 protein: CASSSSGIAGTYNEQFF. The CDR3 nucleotides read TGTGCCAGCAGCTCGTCAGGGATAGCGGGAACCTACAATGAGCAGTTCTTC. This chain joins TRBV7-3 and TRBJ2-1; TRBD2 agrees at 8 bases. The CDR3 contains 17 residues. Germline lookup yields CDR1 SGHTA and CDR2 FQGTGA. V dropped 4 bases and J dropped 2; count of bases not matched to a gene: 10.

This chain links TRBV6-5 with TRBJ2-2, with 7 bases identical to TRBD2. This CDR3 comprises 15 residues. Germline-derived CDR1 and CDR2 are MNHEY and SVGAGI. The ends lost 6 bases at V and 6 bases at J; junction bases unmatched: 10. The DNA for the CDR3 is TGTGCCAGCAGGGGCGGGAGAAGGGCGCCCGGGGAGCTGTTTTTT. Residues: CASRGGRRAPGELFF.

This clone was counted a single time. The rearrangement joins TRBV2 to TRBJ1-1, with a tentative D call TRBD1 (5 bases). With 3 bases removed from V and 4 bases from J, the gap between germline ends came to 12 bases. The CDR3 is 14 amino acids. In germline, CDR1 is SNHLY, CDR2 FYNNEI. CDR3 sequence reads: CASSEIGASTEAFF. As DNA, the CDR3 is TGTGCCAGCAGTGAGATCGGGGCGAGCACTGAAGCTTTCTTT.

The rearrangement joins TRBV27 to TRBJ2-3, with D unresolved. This CDR3 is built from 14 residues. From germline, CDR1 is MNHEY and CDR2 SMNVEV (reference sequence). The V end was cut by 6 bases, the J end by 0 bases, with 10 bases between. CDR3 nucleotide sequence: TGTGCCAGCAGGGGTGGATCTAGCACAGATACGCAGTATTTT. This sequence encodes CASRGGSSTDTQYF.

The V call is TRBV7-7, the J call TRBJ2-3; D may match TRBD1 or TRBD2 (6 bases each). With 1 base removed from V and 6 bases from J, the gap between germline ends came to 11 bases. Germline V gene data show CDR1 as SSHAT and CDR2 as FNYEAQ (reference sequence). This CDR3 contains 14 residues. The CDR3 loop is CASSLGGAQDTQYF. The CDR3 bases are TGTGCCAGCAGCTTAGGGGGGGCACAGGATACGCAGTATTTT.

A word on this clone: The identical CDR3 is also encoded by other nucleotide sequences in the sample. The gene calls are TRBV11-2 and TRBJ1-2, with D maybe TRBD1 (6 bases). Germline CDR1 and CDR2: SGHAT and FQNNGV. The V end lost 1 base, the J end lost 7 bases, and 7 bases lay between the germline ends. This CDR3 comprises 12 residues. The DNA of the CDR3 is TGTGCCAGCAGCTTAGGGGGGCTTGGCTACACCTTC. Amino acids: CASSLGGLGYTF.

V usage is TRBV6-5 and J usage is TRBJ2-3; D is uncertain. Germline V gene lookup returns CDR1 MNHEY and CDR2 SVGAGI. Deletions cut 7 bases from V and 2 bases from J, with 7 bases between. The CDR3 is 12 residues long. Here the CDR3 DNA reads TGTGCCAGCAAGGCGGACACAGATACGCAGTATTTT. It encodes CASKADTDTQYF.

The table lists this clone with a count of one. The rearrangement links TRBV13 to TRBJ1-5; D is ambiguous. V lost 3 bases and J 3 bases, leaving 9 bases between the germline ends. The CDR3 has 14 amino acids. The V gene's germline CDR1 is PRHDT and CDR2 FYEKMQ (reference sequence). The CDR3: CASSFQGPNQPQHF. In nucleotides, the CDR3 is TGTGCCAGCAGCTTTCAAGGTCCCAATCAGCCCCAGCATTTT.

The chain has TRBV7-9 and TRBJ2-7; 7 bases align to TRBD1. The germline V gene has CDR1 SEHNR and CDR2 FQNEAQ (reference sequence). This CDR3 comprises 15 residues. V trimming: 4 bases; J trimming: 5 bases; junction bases outside the gene matches: 11. CDR3 amino acids: CASSSTGDPHDEQYF. In DNA form, the CDR3 reads TGTGCCAGCAGCTCTACAGGGGACCCCCATGACGAGCAGTACTTC.

The chain carries TRBV2 and TRBJ2-7; tentative D call: TRBD2 (5 bases). V was pared by 2 bases and J by 4 bases, with 18 bases between. The CDR3 totals 16 residues. CDR1 SNHLY and CDR2 FYNNEI come from the germline V gene. CDR3 loop: CASSENFVLDEYEQYF. In nucleotides, the CDR3 is TGTGCCAGCAGTGAAAACTTTGTACTAGATGAATACGAGCAGTACTTC.

The rearrangement links TRBV7-9 to TRBJ2-1; the match to TRBD2 covers 7 bases. In germline, CDR1 is SEHNR, CDR2 FQNEAQ (reference sequence). The CDR3 length is 15 residues. With V trimmed by 4 bases and J by 7 bases, 10 bases remained unmatched. CDR3 residues: CASSSTSAYLNEQFF. In DNA form, the CDR3 reads TGTGCCAGCAGCTCTACTAGCGCCTATTTAAATGAGCAGTTCTTC.

This chain uses TRBV11-2 with TRBJ2-7; D is uncertain. V was trimmed by 6 bases and J by 4 bases, leaving 13 bases between them. Germline CDR1 and CDR2: SGHAT and FQNNGV. This CDR3 region has 13 residues. CDR3 region: CASSQGPGYEQYF. In DNA, the CDR3 is TGTGCCAGCAGTCAAGGGCCTGGGTACGAGCAGTACTTC.

The gene calls are TRBV5-1 and TRBJ1-1, with TRBD1 identical over 9 bases. The V gene end was trimmed by 2 bases and the J gene end by 0 bases; junction bases not matched to a gene: 2. CDR3 length: 15 amino acids. The V gene's germline CDR1 is SGHRS and CDR2 YFSETQ. DNA for the CDR3: TGCGCCAGCAGCTTCCGACAGGGGGTGAACACTGAAGCTTTCTTT. Protein: CASSFRQGVNTEAFF.